Below, 7 T cell receptor beta chains from the same sample are listed, as sequenced in a study of shared clonotypes between healthy human individuals. Here immunoSEQ multiplex PCR was the method, and the copy in TCRdb shows in-frame clones only, minus some. The repertoire holds roughly 2,500,000 clones, with 80% to 95% as singletons. Sequenced: naive CD4+ T cells from PBMCs. Sample subset: CD45RA+ positively selected. The receptors come from a young man in good health. Some clones in this sample may be carry-over from other donors' samples.

The J gene is TRBJ2-5, the V gene TRBV28; TRBD1 matches at 9 bases. J gave up 9 bases and V 5 bases, and 16 bases lay outside the gene matches. Per germline, CDR1 MDHEN and CDR2 SYDVKM. The CDR3 contains 16 residues. This CDR3 reads CASSLRDRVGLKAQYF. In DNA, the CDR3 is TGTGCCAGCAGTCTTCGGGACAGGGTGGGATTAAAGGCCCAGTACTTC.

This sequence joins TRBV14 and TRBJ2-1, with 9 bases matching TRBD1. The CDR3 runs 15 residues. The germline gives CDR1 SGHDN, CDR2 FVKESK. The V and J ends lost 4 bases and 7 bases, in that order; junction bases with no gene match: 8. The CDR3: CASSRGGTGPNEQFF. For the CDR3, the DNA is TGTGCCAGCAGCCGGGGGGGGACAGGGCCAAATGAGCAGTTCTTC.

The count of this clone is one. The V gene is TRBV15, the J gene TRBJ2-1, with 9 nucleotides matching TRBD1. The CDR3 sequence is 15 residues long. V shed 1 base and J 8 bases; nucleotides not matched to a gene: 6. Germline CDR1 and CDR2: LNHNV and YYDKDF (reference sequence). This CDR3 is CATSRGRDRVYEQFF. In DNA, the CDR3 is TGTGCCACCAGCAGAGGCCGGGACAGGGTCTATGAGCAGTTCTTC.

The V call is TRBV2, the J call TRBJ1-2; weak D call: TRBD1 (6 bases). In germline, CDR1 is SNHLY, CDR2 FYNNEI. The V gene lost 5 bases and the J gene lost 3 bases, with 10 bases spanning the gap. CDR3 size: 13 residues. The CDR3 spells CASSTDRDYGYTF. CDR3 nucleotide sequence: TGTGCCAGCAGTACGGACAGAGACTATGGCTACACCTTC.

The rearrangement joins TRBV30 to TRBJ2-2, with 10 bases aligning to TRBD1. After removal of 0 bases from V and 5 bases from J, the junction contained 6 bases not matched to a gene. Germline V CDR1 and CDR2: GTSNPN, SVGIG (reference sequence). This CDR3 has 16 residues. CDR3 region: CAWSVRRTGGTGELFF. The DNA for the CDR3 is TGTGCCTGGAGTGTACGGCGGACAGGGGGGACCGGGGAGCTGTTTTTT.

This chain uses TRBV12-5 with TRBJ2-5; D is possibly TRBD1 (7 bases). V was shortened by 4 bases and J by 4 bases, with 13 bases between the two germline ends. Germline V CDR1 and CDR2: LGHNT, FRNRAP. This CDR3 region has 14 residues. The CDR3 sequence is CASGSNRGGETQYF. In nucleotides, the CDR3 is TGTGCTAGTGGTTCCAACAGGGGAGGAGAGACCCAGTACTTC.

The V gene is TRBV2, the J gene TRBJ2-7, with a tentative D call TRBD2 (6 bases). The CDR3 length is 13 residues. The V end was cut by 7 bases, the J end by 4 bases, with 14 bases between. The V gene's germline CDR1 is SNHLY and CDR2 FYNNEI. The CDR3 DNA reads TGTGCCAGCACCCGGGACTTCGAATACGAGCAGTACTTC. This gives the protein CASTRDFEYEQYF. The variable domain in full, completed from reference TRBV2 and TRBJ2-7, reads EPEVTQTPSHQVTQMGQEVILRCVPISNHLYFYWYRQILGQKVEFLVSFYNNEISEKSEIFDDQFSVERPDGSNFTLKIRSTKLEDSAMYFCASTRDFEYEQYFGPGTRLTVT.